This TCR beta chain was recorded in a study of T cells in Graves' hyperthyroidism and ophthalmopathy. For the study at large: Peripheral blood sampling occurred at initial diagnosis, before any treatment.

Graves' hyperthyroidism without ophthalmopathy progression within 18 months was termed stable. CDR1 and CDR2 (germline): SGHTA, FQGNSA. V gave up 1 base and J gave up 2 bases, with 15 bases separating them. This CDR3 is 16 amino acids long. This clonotype has ten or more counts. Amplified TCR beta CDR3 regions derived from RNA transcripts. HTBI primers were employed in a first-round RT-PCR of the TCR CDR3. TCRdb re-analysed the multiplex PCR reads in MiXCR, keeping a single row per CDR3 protein. The sample has 550,000 to 800,000 distinct CDR3 sequences, roughly 17% seen once; the top ten hold roughly 16%.

The TCR comes from a man in his forties or fifties with Graves' hyperthyroidism. This sequence joins TRBV7-2 and TRBJ2-7; D might be TRBD1 (5 bases). The specimen sequenced was blood. In DNA form, the CDR3 reads TGTGCCAGCAGCTTAGGGTATCTACAGGATACCTACGAGCAGTACTTC. Its protein product is CASSLGYLQDTYEQYF.